This T cell receptor beta chain was identified in a study of CD8 T cells in ankylosing spondylitis. Study conclusions and caveats: Ankylosing spondylitis blood appeared to carry a characteristic TCR beta motif of several highly homologous variants.

This clonotype has more than one count but fewer than ten. What it recognizes is unknown. CDR3 length: 13 amino acids. Germline CDR1 reads MNHNS; CDR2 reads SASEGT. Trimming took 2 bases from V and 7 from J; bases not matched to a gene: 0. Quantitative molecular-barcoded 5'-RACE generated the TCR beta libraries. TCRdb processed the 5' RACE reads anew with MiXCR; each CDR3 protein has one entry. This sample carries about 840,000 distinct CDR3 sequences, 10% to 15% of them seen once, and the ten largest clones take about 0.49%. Sequencing was done on a sample of blood, either unsorted or a sorted T cell fraction (not recorded which). The genes are TRBV6-1 and TRBJ2-5; 11 bases agree with TRBD2. The TCR was taken from a male donor with ankylosing spondylitis. CDR3 sequence: CASSETSGGTQYF. The CDR3 region has the DNA TGTGCCAGCAGTGAAACTAGCGGGGGGACCCAGTACTTC.